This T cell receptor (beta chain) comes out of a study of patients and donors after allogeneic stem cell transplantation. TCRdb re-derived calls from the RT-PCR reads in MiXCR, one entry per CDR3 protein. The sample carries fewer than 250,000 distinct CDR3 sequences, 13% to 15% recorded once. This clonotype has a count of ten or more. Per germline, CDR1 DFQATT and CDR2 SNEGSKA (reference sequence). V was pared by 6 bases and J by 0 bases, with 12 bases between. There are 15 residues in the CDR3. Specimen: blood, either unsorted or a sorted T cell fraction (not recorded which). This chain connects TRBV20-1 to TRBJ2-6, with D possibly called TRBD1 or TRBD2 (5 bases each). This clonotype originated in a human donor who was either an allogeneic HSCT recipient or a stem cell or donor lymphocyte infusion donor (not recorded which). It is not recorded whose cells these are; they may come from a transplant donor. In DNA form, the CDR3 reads TGCAGTGCCGCCGAGGGGAGCTCTGGGGCCAACGTCCTGACTTTC. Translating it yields CSAAEGSSGANVLTF.